Listed here are 27 T cell receptor beta chains from one sample, sequenced in a study of blood T cell repertoires in COVID-19. Sequencing was performed with immunoSEQ multiplex PCR; in TCRdb, only in-frame clones are kept and a portion is missing. Among around 25,000 clones listed, about 72% were seen once. Sequencing was done on a sample of peripheral blood. The origin of the receptors is a woman aged 80 or over with acute or convalescent COVID-19.

There are a few counts of this clone. The chain carries TRBV28 and TRBJ2-3, with D possibly being TRBD1 (6 bases). V was trimmed by 8 bases and J by 1 base, leaving 13 bases between them. Germline CDR1 MDHEN, CDR2 SYDVKM. The CDR3 is made up of 14 amino acids. CDR3 residues: CASGDQGRTDTQYF. The CDR3 DNA sequence: TGTGCCAGCGGGGACCAGGGGCGCACAGATACGCAGTATTTT. The full variable domain, in which reference TRBV28 and TRBJ2-3 provide the parts outside the CDR3, is DVKVTQSSRYLVKRTGEKVFLECVQDMDHENMFWYRQDPGLGLRLIYFSYDVKMKEKGDIPEGYSVSREKKERFSLILESASTNQTSMYLCASGDQGRTDTQYFGPGTRLTVL.

The chain employs TRBV7-3 and TRBJ2-3; tentative D call: TRBD1 (6 bases). Germline CDR1 is SGHTA and CDR2 is FQGTGA. Trimming shortened V by 5 bases and J by 3 bases, and 12 bases separated the two germline ends. This CDR3 spans 14 amino acids. The CDR3, as DNA: TGTGCCAGCAGCGCCAACGGACAGACAGATACGCAGTATTTT. This encodes CASSANGQTDTQYF. The whole variable domain, filled in from reference TRBV7-3 and TRBJ2-3, reads GAGVSQTPSNKVTEKGKYVELRCDPISGHTALYWYRQSLGQGPEFLIYFQGTGAADDSGLPNDRFFAVRPEGSVSTLKIQRTERGDSAVYLCASSANGQTDTQYFGPGTRLTVL.

The sample holds one count of this clone. The chain employs TRBV3-1 (or the pseudogene TRBV3-2) and TRBJ1-2; 7 bases agree with TRBD1. V shed 1 base and J 0 bases; nucleotides not matched to a gene: 8. The CDR3 consists of 17 residues. Germline loops: CDR1 LGHDT, CDR2 YNNKEL (reference sequence). Here the CDR3 DNA reads TGTGCCAGCAGCCAAGCTGGGACAGAGCAAACTAACTATGGCTACACCTTC. Its protein product is CASSQAGTEQTNYGYTF.

This clone was detected ten times or more. This rearrangement joins TRBV7-9 to TRBJ2-3; D perhaps matches TRBD1 (5 bases). Trimming took 4 bases from V and 2 from J, leaving 19 bases between them. This CDR3 has 17 residues. Germline V lookup: CDR1 SEHNR, CDR2 FQNEAQ (reference sequence). CDR3 sequence (DNA): TGTGCCAGCAGCTCCAGGGTTGGGCGTACTTCCACAGATACGCAGTATTTT. Its translation: CASSSRVGRTSTDTQYF.

This clone was seen at least ten times. The chain combines TRBV7-9 with TRBJ2-7, with D unclear. The germline gives CDR1 SEHNR, CDR2 FQNEAQ (reference sequence). This CDR3 is built from 16 residues. V lost 8 bases and J lost 1, with 21 bases in between. The CDR3 sequence: CASSATPGSLSYEQYF. The DNA of the CDR3 is TGTGCCAGCTCAGCAACCCCAGGAAGCCTTTCCTACGAGCAGTACTTC.

This chain connects TRBV6-2 or TRBV6-3 to TRBJ2-2; maybe TRBD2 (7 bases). Germline V lookup: CDR1 MNHEY, CDR2 SVGEGT. The CDR3 is 16 amino acids. Between the trimmed V and J ends, which lost 4 bases and 3 bases, there was a span of 15 bases. The CDR3 region is CASSSRGGADTGELFF. In DNA form, the CDR3 reads TGTGCCAGCAGTTCTAGGGGGGGCGCAGACACCGGGGAGCTGTTTTTT.

The CDR3 region has the DNA TGTGCCAGCAGTGAAGCTTGGGCAGGGGTTTCACCCCTCCACTTT. Protein sequence: CASSEAWAGVSPLHF. The rearrangement joins TRBV6-1 to TRBJ1-6; tentatively, D is TRBD1 (6 bases). Deletions cut 0 bases from V and 9 bases from J, with 12 bases between. The CDR3 contains 15 residues. Germline V gene sequence: CDR1 MNHNS, CDR2 SASEGT.

In its sample, this clone was seen a few times. This sequence joins TRBV4-1 and TRBJ1-5; 7 bases fit TRBD1. The CDR3 runs to 15 residues. Unmatched junction bases numbered 7, after V lost 1 base and J lost 7 bases. Germline lookup yields CDR1 MGHRA and CDR2 YSYEKL. The CDR3 loop is CASSQATGIGQPQHF. The DNA for the CDR3 is TGCGCCAGCAGCCAAGCGACAGGGATAGGGCAGCCCCAGCATTTT.

V and J are TRBV30 and TRBJ2-3, with TRBD2 matching 8 bases. The CDR3 sequence is 15 residues long. After removal of 1 base from V and 2 bases from J, the junction contained 5 bases not matched to a gene. Germline assignment: CDR1 GTSNPN and CDR2 SVGIG (reference sequence). CDR3 nucleotide sequence: TGTGCCTGGAGTGGGGCTAGCGGGCTCACAGATACGCAGTATTTT. Protein: CAWSGASGLTDTQYF.

The chain recombines TRBV7-9 with TRBJ1-2; 8 bases align to TRBD1. Germline V lookup: CDR1 SEHNR, CDR2 FQNEAQ (reference sequence). This CDR3 comprises 15 residues. Trimming took 0 bases from V and 3 from J; bases not matched to a gene: 3. The CDR3 region has the DNA TGTGCCAGCAGCTTAGCGCAGGGGGCGGACTATGGCTACACCTTC. Its translation: CASSLAQGADYGYTF.

The V gene is TRBV5-8, the J gene TRBJ2-1, with D unresolved. The CDR3 runs 14 residues. Germline V gene sequence: CDR1 SGHTS, CDR2 YDEGEE. V lost 7 bases and J 3 bases, leaving 14 bases between the germline ends. In nucleotides, the CDR3 is TGTGCCAGCCCCCGGTTAGCAAACTACAATGAGCAGTTCTTC. This codes for CASPRLANYNEQFF.

The chain uses TRBV5-1 and TRBJ2-7; 7 nucleotides align to TRBD2. Germline V gene lookup returns CDR1 SGHRS and CDR2 YFSETQ. The CDR3 has 15 amino acids. With 0 bases clipped from V and 4 bases from J, the junction kept 7 bases outside the gene matches. The CDR3 sequence: CASSLAGLVVYEQYF. CDR3 nucleotides: TGCGCCAGCAGCTTGGCCGGACTAGTCGTTTACGAGCAGTACTTC. Looking up the rest from reference TRBV5-1 and TRBJ2-7 gives the full variable domain: KAGVTQTPRYLIKTRGQQVTLSCSPISGHRSVSWYQQTPGQGLQFLFEYFSETQRNKGNFPGRFSGRQFSNSRSEMNVSTLELGDSALYLCASSLAGLVVYEQYFGPGTRLTVT.

This clone was detected a few times. This sequence joins TRBV28 and TRBJ2-6; TRBD1 might be the D (5 bases). V was cut by 7 bases and J by 0 bases, with 10 bases left in between. The CDR3 is 15 amino acids. The germline V gene has CDR1 MDHEN and CDR2 SYDVKM. This CDR3 reads CASKGQSSGANVLTF. CDR3 coding DNA: TGTGCCAGCAAAGGACAAAGCTCTGGGGCCAACGTCCTGACTTTC.

The chain combines TRBV25-1 with TRBJ2-2; D possibly corresponds to TRBD2 (7 bases). The CDR3 consists of 16 residues. Deletions cut 2 bases from V and 3 bases from J, with 13 bases between. Germline V CDR1 and CDR2: MGHDK, SYGVNS. CDR3 sequence reads: CASSESRGADTGELFF. DNA of the CDR3: TGTGCCAGCAGTGAAAGCCGGGGGGCGGACACCGGGGAGCTGTTTTTT. Using reference TRBV25-1 and TRBJ2-2 for the parts outside the CDR3, the full variable domain is EADIYQTPRYLVIGTGKKITLECSQTMGHDKMYWYQQDPGMELHLIHYSYGVNSTEKGDLSSESTVSRIRTEHFPLTLESARPSHTSQYLCASSESRGADTGELFFGEGSRLTVL.

The chain has TRBV19 and TRBJ2-6; 11 positions agree with TRBD1. The V gene's germline CDR1 is LNHDA and CDR2 SQIVND (reference sequence). The ends lost 7 bases at V and 1 base at J; junction bases unmatched: 6. CDR3 length: 17 amino acids. In nucleotides, the CDR3 is TGTGCCAGTATGGTTAGGGACAGGGGGTCTGGGGCCAACGTCCTGACTTTC. It specifies CASMVRDRGSGANVLTF. Full variable domain (rest looked up from reference TRBV19 and TRBJ2-6): DGGITQSPKYLFRKEGQNVTLSCEQNLNHDAMYWYRQDPGQGLRLIYYSQIVNDFQKGDIAEGYSVSREKKESFPLTVTSAQKNPTAFYLCASMVRDRGSGANVLTFGAGSRLTVL.

This clone has just a few counts. The rearrangement links TRBV6-5 to TRBJ1-2; the match to TRBD1 covers 10 bases. Germline loops: CDR1 MNHEY, CDR2 SVGAGI. J lost 2 bases, V lost 7 bases, and 4 bases had no gene match. This CDR3 has 14 residues. CDR3 region: CASTGQGGNYGYTF. CDR3 bases: TGTGCCAGCACTGGACAGGGGGGAAACTATGGCTACACCTTC.

The V and J genes are TRBV18 and TRBJ2-1; 12 nucleotides match TRBD2. The V segment lost 6 bases and the J segment 11 bases; nucleotides outside the gene matches: 11. The CDR3 has 15 amino acids. Germline CDR1 KGHSH, CDR2 LQKENI. The CDR3 sequence: CASSPGLAGSSQQFF. CDR3 nucleotides: TGTGCCAGCTCCCCTGGACTAGCGGGGAGCAGTCAGCAGTTCTTC.

The count of this clone is one. The V and J genes are TRBV20-1 and TRBJ2-5; D not resolved. The CDR3 is 11 amino acids. CDR1 and CDR2 (germline): DFQATT, SNEGSKA (reference sequence). The CDR3: CTLLAQETQYF. CDR3 nucleotide sequence: TGCACCCTCTTAGCCCAAGAGACCCAGTACTTC.

This sequence joins TRBV6-5 and TRBJ2-5, with D tentatively TRBD2 (5 bases). The CDR3 covers 13 residues. The germline CDR1 and CDR2 sequences are MNHEY and SVGAGI. Deletions cut 6 bases from V and 2 bases from J, with 10 bases between. This chain's CDR3 is CASRQDWQETQYF. CDR3 coding DNA: TGTGCCAGCAGGCAGGACTGGCAAGAGACCCAGTACTTC.

This chain uses TRBV12-3 or TRBV12-4 with TRBJ1-1, with TRBD1 matching over 7 bases. This CDR3 is built from 12 residues. The V gene end was trimmed by 9 bases and the J gene end by 3 bases; junction bases not matched to a gene: 4. CDR3 bases: TGTGCCAGTGCCAGGGGGTACACTGAAGCTTTCTTT. Amino acid sequence: CASARGYTEAFF.

This chain links TRBV10-2 with TRBJ1-1; weak D call: TRBD1 (6 bases). Germline-derived CDR1 and CDR2 are WSHSY and SAAADI. This CDR3 is built from 13 residues. V was cut by 6 bases and J by 0 bases, with 8 bases left in between. The CDR3 loop reads CASRTGMNTEAFF. The CDR3 nucleotides are TGCGCCAGCAGAACAGGGATGAACACTGAAGCTTTCTTT.

The rearrangement joins TRBV5-1 to TRBJ2-3; 7 bases align to TRBD2. This CDR3 spans 15 amino acids. J lost 0 bases, V lost 0 bases, and 1 base had no gene match. The germline CDR1 and CDR2 sequences are SGHRS and YFSETQ. CDR3 amino acids: CASSLAGGSTDTQYF. CDR3 bases: TGCGCCAGCAGCTTGGCCGGGGGGAGCACAGATACGCAGTATTTT.

The sample holds a few counts of this clone. The V gene is TRBV6-6, the J gene TRBJ1-5; 9 nucleotides agree with TRBD1. Per the germline V gene, CDR1 is MNHNY and CDR2 is SVGAGI (reference sequence). The CDR3 contains 14 residues. V shed 4 bases and J 6 bases; nucleotides not matched to a gene: 4. This CDR3 is CASSLTGGSQPQHF. CDR3 nucleotide sequence: TGTGCCAGCAGTTTGACAGGGGGATCTCAGCCCCAGCATTTT.

This sequence joins TRBV5-5 and TRBJ1-5; 9 bases align to TRBD1. The CDR3 has 13 residues. The germline gives CDR1 SGHKS, CDR2 YYEKEE (reference sequence). Unmatched junction bases numbered 0, after V lost 3 bases and J lost 5 bases. The CDR3 nucleotides read TGTGCCAGCAGCTGGACAGGGGATCAGCCCCAGCATTTT. It is translated as CASSWTGDQPQHF.

This chain connects TRBV5-8 to TRBJ1-1; D possibly corresponds to TRBD1 (5 bases). There are 12 residues in the CDR3. CDR1 is SGHTS, CDR2 YDEGEE, per germline. V was shortened by 2 bases and J by 10 bases, with 12 bases between the two germline ends. In nucleotides, the CDR3 is TGTGCCAGCAGCTTCCAGGGCCGAGGAGCTTTCTTT. This translates into CASSFQGRGAFF.

The rearrangement links TRBV3-1 (or the pseudogene TRBV3-2) to TRBJ2-7, with 11 bases that match TRBD1. There are 16 residues in the CDR3. Looked up from germline, CDR1 is LGHDT and CDR2 is YNNKEL (reference sequence). Trimming at V came to 4 bases and at J to 3 bases, leaving 8 bases not matched to a gene. CDR3 coding DNA: TGTGCCAGCAGCCCCACTCCGGGACAGGGGGACTACGAGCAGTACTTC. It is translated as CASSPTPGQGDYEQYF.

CDR3 nucleotide sequence: TGTGCCAGCAGGGCTCCGACAGGGTCAACGGGGGAGCAGTACTTC. Protein sequence: CASRAPTGSTGEQYF. This rearrangement joins TRBV6-5 to TRBJ2-7, with TRBD1 matching 7 bases. Germline assignment: CDR1 MNHEY and CDR2 SVGAGI. CDR3 length: 15 residues. After removal of 6 bases from V and 7 bases from J, the junction contained 15 bases not matched to a gene.